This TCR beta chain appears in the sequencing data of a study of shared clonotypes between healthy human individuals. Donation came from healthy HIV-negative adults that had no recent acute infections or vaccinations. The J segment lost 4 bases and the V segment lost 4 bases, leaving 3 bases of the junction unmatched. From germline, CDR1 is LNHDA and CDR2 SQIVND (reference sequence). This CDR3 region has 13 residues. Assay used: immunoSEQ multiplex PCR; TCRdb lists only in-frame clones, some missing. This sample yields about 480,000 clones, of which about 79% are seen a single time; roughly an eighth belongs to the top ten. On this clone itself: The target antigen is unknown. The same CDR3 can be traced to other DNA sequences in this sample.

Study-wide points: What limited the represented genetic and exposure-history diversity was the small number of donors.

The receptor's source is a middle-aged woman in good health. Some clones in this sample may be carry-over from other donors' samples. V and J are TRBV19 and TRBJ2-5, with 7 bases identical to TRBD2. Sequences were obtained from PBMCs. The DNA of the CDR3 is TGTGCCAGTAGTACAGGGAGGGGAGAGACCCAGTACTTC. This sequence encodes CASSTGRGETQYF. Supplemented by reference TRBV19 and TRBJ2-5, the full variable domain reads DGGITQSPKYLFRKEGQNVTLSCEQNLNHDAMYWYRQDPGQGLRLIYYSQIVNDFQKGDIAEGYSVSREKKESFPLTVTSAQKNPTAFYLCASSTGRGETQYFGPGTRLLVL.